These 25 T cell receptor beta chains came from one sample sequenced in a study of CD4 and CD8 cells across lung adenocarcinoma regions. TCRdb fed the PCR reads into MiXCR, producing one record per CDR3 protein. Among tens of thousands of distinct CDR3 sequences listed, 45% to 50% were seen once. The sequencing input was CD8+ T cells from the center of a lung tumor. The receptors stem from a male donor with lung adenocarcinoma. The CD4 and CD8 labels of this study may be unreliable.

This clonotype came up once. This chain uses TRBV6-1 with TRBJ2-1, with D unresolved. Germline assignment: CDR1 MNHNS and CDR2 SASEGT. The CDR3 spans 14 residues. The V end was cut by 7 bases, the J end by 9 bases, with 19 bases between. CDR3 sequence: CASTANLRLGEQFF. The CDR3 DNA follows: TGTGCCAGCACAGCCAATCTCCGCTTAGGTGAGCAGTTCTTC.

This clonotype was observed a single time. This is likely a read error, given that the CDR3 carries no conserved phenylalanine or tryptophan at its end. The limits of the CDR3 on the DNA are not certain, so only TCRdb's listed CDR3 is given. The chain joins TRBV5-2 to TRBJ2-5; the table names TRBD2, a call not compared with the DNA. TRBV5-2 is listed as a pseudogene. The CDR3 length equals 22 residues, ends included. CDR3 amino acids: CVLVLGRWRKEKGRRRRSSGRD.

This chain links TRBV7-3 with TRBJ2-2; D is perhaps TRBD1 (5 bases). Trimming stripped 7 bases from V and 0 bases from J, with 15 bases between. The CDR3 sequence is 16 residues long. Germline V gene sequence: CDR1 SGHTA, CDR2 FQGTGA. As DNA, the CDR3 is TGTGCCAGCAACCTTAGACAGCTTCCGAACACCGGGGAGCTGTTTTTT. This codes for CASNLRQLPNTGELFF.

This clonotype was recorded a few times. The chain is built from TRBV27 and TRBJ1-1; possible D gene TRBD1, 5 bases. The CDR3 extends over 13 amino acids. V was cut by 4 bases and J by 7 bases, with 13 bases left in between. The germline V gene has CDR1 MNHEY and CDR2 SMNVEV (reference sequence). The CDR3 DNA is TGTGCCAGCAGTTATGGGGGAGGAGGTGAAGCTTTCTTT. Amino acid sequence: CASSYGGGGEAFF.

CDR3 bases: TGTGCCTGGAACGGTAAGAGCGCTTCCTACAATGAGCAGTTCTTC. This sequence encodes CAWNGKSASYNEQFF. V usage is TRBV30 and J usage is TRBJ2-3, with D unclear. The J call may be incorrect, as the DNA end agrees better with TRBJ2-1. CDR1 and CDR2 from the germline V gene are GTSNPN and SVGIG (reference sequence). CDR3 length: 15 residues.

By share, this clonotype ranks as medium-sized. The V and J genes are TRBV27 and TRBJ2-3; 11 bases map to TRBD2. This CDR3 comprises 17 residues. V shed 6 bases, J shed 2 bases, and the junction held 10 bases outside the gene matches. CDR1 MNHEY and CDR2 SMNVEV come from the germline V gene (reference sequence). The CDR3 region is CASRPTLAGVDTDTQYF. The CDR3 nucleotides read TGTGCCAGCAGACCAACACTAGCGGGAGTTGACACAGATACGCAGTATTTT.

This clonotype was observed once. V is TRBV6-1 and J is TRBJ2-4; D might be TRBD2 (5 bases). Germline values: CDR1 MNHNS, CDR2 SASEGT. The CDR3 has 16 residues. The V end was cut by 3 bases, the J end by 1 base, with 13 bases between. CDR3 sequence (DNA): TGTGCCAGCAGTGATGGGAGATCGGGTGCCAAAAACATTCAGTACTTC. This encodes CASSDGRSGAKNIQYF.

The chain links TRBV27 to TRBJ2-4, with D maybe TRBD1 (5 bases). With the DNA end fitting TRBJ2-7 better, the J assignment may be wrong. Looked up from germline, CDR1 is MNHEY and CDR2 is SMNVEV (reference sequence). This CDR3 spans 12 amino acids. The CDR3 DNA reads TGTGCCAGCTGTGACAGCTCCTACGAGCAGTACTTC. Its translation is CASCDSSYEQYF.

A note on this clonotype: One end of the junction does not line up with germline, which may come from a read error. The chain joins TRBV6-1 to TRBJ2-3; 14 nucleotides agree with TRBD2. The CDR3 spans 14 residues. CDR1 MNHNS and CDR2 SASEGT come from the germline V gene. The CDR3 DNA sequence: TGTGCCGGCAGACTAGCGGGAGGGCCAGAGACGCAGTATTTC. It is translated as CAGRLAGGPETQYF.

The sample holds many counts of this clonotype. The chain employs TRBV6-5 and TRBJ1-4; weak D call: TRBD1 (5 bases). Per germline, CDR1 MNHEY and CDR2 SVGAGI. The CDR3 is 14 residues long. V lost 6 bases and J 5 bases, leaving 13 bases between the germline ends. The CDR3 sequence: CASSPGWGNEKLFF. The DNA of the CDR3 is TGTGCCAGCAGCCCAGGGTGGGGGAATGAAAAACTGTTTTTT.

This clonotype was seen only once. This chain joins TRBV15 and TRBJ2-1; D may correspond to TRBD1 or TRBD2 (5 bases each). Trimming removed 0 bases from V and 7 bases from J, with 13 bases in between. Germline assignment: CDR1 LNHNV and CDR2 YYDKDF (reference sequence). The CDR3 is made up of 15 amino acids. The CDR3 here is CATSRDGGVRNEQFF. In DNA form, the CDR3 reads TGTGCCACCAGCAGAGATGGGGGAGTGAGGAATGAGCAGTTCTTC.

In this sample, this clonotype turned up a few times. CDR3 sequence: CASSFWGSGRVQETQYF. As DNA, the CDR3 is TGTGCCAGCAGTTTTTGGGGTAGCGGGAGAGTACAAGAGACCCAGTACTTC. The gene calls are TRBV27 and TRBJ2-5; 9 bases agree with TRBD2. Germline V gene sequence: CDR1 MNHEY, CDR2 SMNVEV (reference sequence). V shed 3 bases, J shed 2 bases, and the junction held 10 bases outside the gene matches. The CDR3 spans 17 residues.

This clonotype was picked up many times. The chain joins TRBV6-1 to TRBJ2-1; perhaps D is TRBD1 or TRBD2 (6 bases each). The J call is doubtful: the DNA matches TRBJ2-7 better. Germline CDR1 reads MNHNS; CDR2 reads SASEGT. The CDR3 is made up of 13 amino acids. CDR3: CASSDGGGYEQYF. CDR3 nucleotide sequence: TGTGCCAGCAGTGACGGGGGCGGGTACGAGCAGTACTTC.

The V gene is TRBV27, the J gene TRBJ2-5; 8 bases line up with TRBD2. The CDR3 spans 16 residues. Germline assignment: CDR1 MNHEY and CDR2 SMNVEV (reference sequence). After removal of 11 bases from V and 0 bases from J, the junction contained 14 bases not matched to a gene. CDR3 in amino acids: CACAGAGGGDQETQYF. CDR3 DNA: TGTGCCTGCGCGGGGGCGGGGGGCGGGGACCAAGAGACCCAGTACTTC.

This clonotype was picked up a small number of times. The gene calls are TRBV10-3 and TRBJ2-1; 11 positions match TRBD2. V dropped 8 bases and J dropped 3; count of bases not matched to a gene: 3. The germline V gene has CDR1 ENHRY and CDR2 SYGVKD. This CDR3 contains 14 residues. This CDR3 is CAISGLAVYNEQFF. The CDR3, as DNA: TGTGCCATCTCGGGACTAGCGGTCTACAATGAGCAGTTCTTC.

This clonotype was observed many times. The chain combines TRBV11-2 with TRBJ2-1, with 7 nucleotides matching TRBD2. Trimming removed 6 bases from V and 8 bases from J; junction bases left unmatched: 7. CDR1 and CDR2 (germline): SGHAT, FQNNGV. The CDR3 loop spans 13 amino acids. For the CDR3, the DNA is TGTGCCAGCAGTTGGGCGGGGAGGGATGAGCAGTTCTTC. Its translation is CASSWAGRDEQFF.

The V gene is TRBV12-3 or TRBV12-4, the J gene TRBJ2-1; possible D gene TRBD2, 6 bases. The CDR3 runs 13 residues. Trimming shortened V by 0 bases and J by 9 bases, and 9 bases separated the two germline ends. As DNA, the CDR3 is TGTGCCAGCAGTTTAGCCCTAGCGCTTGAGCAGTTCTTC. Encoded protein: CASSLALALEQFF.

Details on this clonotype: At one end, the junction sequence differs from germline, possibly due to a read error. The chain joins TRBV6-1 to TRBJ2-2; D may match TRBD1 or TRBD2 (5 bases each). The CDR3 contains 15 residues. Germline values: CDR1 MNHNS, CDR2 SASEGT. CDR3 sequence (DNA): TGTGCCAGCAGTGAGGGGACCGCGAACACCGGGGAGCAGTTTTTT. It encodes CASSEGTANTGEQFF.

The chain is built from TRBV6-1 and TRBJ2-5, with 7 bases matching TRBD1. The CDR3 spans 16 residues. Germline V gene lookup returns CDR1 MNHNS and CDR2 SASEGT. J was trimmed by 11 bases and V by 8 bases; bases with no gene match: 23. The CDR3, as DNA: TGTGCCAGCGGGGAAAGGGGGCTCAGGGACCAAGATACGCAGTACTTC. Its translation is CASGERGLRDQDTQYF.

Points on this clonotype: At one boundary the junction diverges from the germline segment, which might be a read error. The chain employs TRBV11-2 and TRBJ2-1, with TRBD2 matching over 10 bases. This CDR3 is 16 amino acids long. The germline V gene has CDR1 SGHAT and CDR2 FQNNGV. In DNA form, the CDR3 reads TGTGCCAGCAGCCCCCCCCTAGCGGGAGTTCGCAGTGAGCTGTTCTTT. Translating gives CASSPPLAGVRSELFF. Full variable domain (outside the CDR3, taken from reference TRBV11-2 and TRBJ2-1): EAGVAQSPRYKIIEKRQSVAFWCNPISGHATLYWYQQILGQGPKLLIQFQNNGVVDDSQLPKDRFSAERLKGVDSTLKIQPAKLEDSAVYLCASSPPLAGVRSELFFGPGTRLTVL.

This clonotype showed up many times. This rearrangement joins TRBV6-1 to TRBJ2-4; the match to TRBD1 covers 10 bases. V trimming: 6 bases; J trimming: 4 bases; junction bases outside the gene matches: 3. The CDR3 covers 14 residues. The germline V gene encodes CDR1 MNHNS and CDR2 SASEGT. The CDR3 spells CASSDRGPKNIQYF. The CDR3 nucleotides are TGTGCCAGCAGCGACAGGGGGCCGAAAAACATTCAGTACTTC.

This chain joins TRBV3-1 and TRBJ1-1, with TRBD1 as a possible D gene (5 bases). Germline CDR1 LGHDT, CDR2 YNNKEL (reference sequence). The CDR3 contains 14 residues. Trimming removed 2 bases from V and 3 bases from J, with 10 bases in between. The CDR3: CASSQSGMHTEAFF. The CDR3 coding sequence is TGTGCCAGCAGCCAATCAGGGATGCACACTGAAGCTTTCTTT.

In regard to this clonotype: This sequence may be a read error, since a much larger clone differs from it by one base. J is TRBJ2-1 and V is TRBV6-5, with a tentative D call TRBD2 (6 bases). With the DNA end fitting TRBJ2-7 better, the J assignment may be wrong. The CDR3 extends over 14 amino acids. Germline CDR1 reads MNHEY; CDR2 reads SVGAGI. The CDR3, as DNA: TGTGCCAGCAGTTTGGGGCGGGGCACCTGCGAGCAGTACTTC. It specifies CASSLGRGTCEQYF.

This clonotype was observed once. The chain uses TRBV20-1 and TRBJ2-3; D is tentatively TRBD1 or TRBD2 (5 bases each). The DNA matches TRBJ2-1 better at its end, which makes the J call doubtful. The germline gives CDR1 DFQATT, CDR2 SNEGSKA (reference sequence). The CDR3 is 16 residues long. The CDR3 here is CSARGHLAGGYNEQFF. CDR3 in DNA: TGCAGTGCTAGGGGGCATTTGGCGGGCGGGTACAATGAGCAGTTCTTC.

The V gene is TRBV6-4, the J gene TRBJ2-1; D might be TRBD2 (6 bases). CDR1 is MRHNA and CDR2 is SNTAGT in the germline V gene. The CDR3 sequence is 15 residues long. Deletions cut 4 bases from V and 11 bases from J, with 21 bases between. CDR3 sequence (DNA): TGTGCCAGCAGTGCCTTTCACCGGGGGACCTACCAGCAGTTCTTC. The encoded protein is CASSAFHRGTYQQFF.